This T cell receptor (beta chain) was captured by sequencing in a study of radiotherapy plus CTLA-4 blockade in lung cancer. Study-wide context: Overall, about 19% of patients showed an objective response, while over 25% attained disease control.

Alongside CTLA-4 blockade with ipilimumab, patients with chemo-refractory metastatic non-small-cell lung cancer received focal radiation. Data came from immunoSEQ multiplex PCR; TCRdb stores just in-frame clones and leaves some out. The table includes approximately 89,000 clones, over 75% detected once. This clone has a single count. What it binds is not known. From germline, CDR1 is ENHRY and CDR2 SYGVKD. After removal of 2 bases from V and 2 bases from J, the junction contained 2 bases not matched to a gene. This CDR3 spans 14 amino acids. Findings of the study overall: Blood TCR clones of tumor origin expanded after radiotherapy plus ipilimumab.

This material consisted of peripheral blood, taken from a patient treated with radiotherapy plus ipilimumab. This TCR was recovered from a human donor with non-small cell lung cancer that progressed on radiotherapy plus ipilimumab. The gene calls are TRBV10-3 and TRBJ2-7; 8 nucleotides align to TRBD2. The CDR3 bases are TGTGCCATCAGTGAGGATAGCGGGACCTACGAGCAGTACTTC. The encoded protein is CAISEDSGTYEQYF.